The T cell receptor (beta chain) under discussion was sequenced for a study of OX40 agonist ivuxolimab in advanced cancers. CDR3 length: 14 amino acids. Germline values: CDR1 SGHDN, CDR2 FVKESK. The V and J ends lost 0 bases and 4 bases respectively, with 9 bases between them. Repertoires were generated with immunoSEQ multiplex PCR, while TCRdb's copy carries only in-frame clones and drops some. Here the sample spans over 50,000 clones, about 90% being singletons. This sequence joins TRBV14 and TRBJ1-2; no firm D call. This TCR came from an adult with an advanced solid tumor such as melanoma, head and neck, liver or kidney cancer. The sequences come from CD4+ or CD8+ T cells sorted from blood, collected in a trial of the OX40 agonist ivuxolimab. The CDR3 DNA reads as TGTGCCAGCAGCCAAGATCTGCCAGCCTATGGCTACACCTTC. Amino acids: CASSQDLPAYGYTF.